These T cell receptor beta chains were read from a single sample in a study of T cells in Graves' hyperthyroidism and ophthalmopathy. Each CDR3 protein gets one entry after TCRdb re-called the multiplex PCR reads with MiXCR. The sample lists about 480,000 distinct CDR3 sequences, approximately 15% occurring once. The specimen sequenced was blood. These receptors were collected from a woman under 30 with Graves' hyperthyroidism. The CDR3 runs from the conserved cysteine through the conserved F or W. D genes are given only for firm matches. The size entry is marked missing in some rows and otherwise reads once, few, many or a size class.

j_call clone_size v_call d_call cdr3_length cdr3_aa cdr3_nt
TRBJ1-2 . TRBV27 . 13 CASSFGFEYGYTF TGTGCCAGCAGTTTTGGTTTTGAATATGGCTACACCTTC
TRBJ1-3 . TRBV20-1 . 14 CSARAGFSGNTIYF TGCAGTGCTAGAGCAGGGTTCTCTGGAAACACCATATATTTT
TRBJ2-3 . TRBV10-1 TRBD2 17 CASSEGLAGPTVDTQYF TGCGCCAGCAGTGAGGGACTAGCGGGGCCAACGGTGGATACGCAGTATTTT
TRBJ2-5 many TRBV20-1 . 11 CSARAQSAQYF TGCAGTGCTAGGGCCCAGTCGGCCCAGTACTTC
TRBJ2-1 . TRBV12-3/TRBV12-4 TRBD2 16 CASTLGTSGSRNEQFF TGTGCCAGCACCCTTGGGACTAGCGGGAGTAGGAATGAGCAGTTCTTC
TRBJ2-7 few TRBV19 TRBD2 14 CASTSGGENSEQYF TGTGCCTCCACTAGCGGGGGGGAGAACTCCGAGCAGTACTTC
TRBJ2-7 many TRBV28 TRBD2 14 CASKVAGVSYEQYF TGTGCCAGCAAGGTAGCGGGAGTCTCCTACGAGCAGTACTTC
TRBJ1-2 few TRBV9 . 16 CASSRNQDFPNYGYTF TGTGCCAGCAGCCGGAATCAGGATTTCCCTAACTATGGCTACACCTTC
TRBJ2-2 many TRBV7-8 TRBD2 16 CASKTGTSGNTGELFF TGTGCCAGCAAAACCGGGACTAGCGGGAACACCGGGGAGCTGTTTTTT
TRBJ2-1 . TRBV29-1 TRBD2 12 CSVGGSHNEQFF TGCAGCGTGGGGGGGTCTCACAATGAGCAGTTCTTC
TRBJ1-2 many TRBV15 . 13 CATSTTGSYGYTF TGTGCCACCAGCACTACAGGGAGTTATGGCTACACCTTC
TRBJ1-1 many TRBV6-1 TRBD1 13 CATATGVVSEAFF TGTGCCACTGCGACAGGGGTTGTCTCTGAAGCTTTCTTT
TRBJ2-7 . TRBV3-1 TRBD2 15 CASSQEGLAGREQYF TGTGCCAGCAGCCAAGAGGGACTAGCGGGGAGGGAGCAGTACTTC
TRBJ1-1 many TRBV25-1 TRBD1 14 CASAKTGKGTEAFF TGTGCCAGCGCGAAGACAGGGAAGGGGACTGAAGCTTTCTTT
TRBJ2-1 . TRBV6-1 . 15 CASSEDRSPYNEQFF TGTGCCAGCAGTGAGGACCGAAGCCCCTACAATGAGCAGTTCTTC
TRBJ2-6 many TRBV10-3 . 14 CAISGSSGANVLTF TGTGCCATCAGCGGAAGCTCTGGGGCCAACGTCCTGACTTTC
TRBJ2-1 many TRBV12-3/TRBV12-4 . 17 CASSPPGLSSSYNEQFF TGTGCCAGCAGTCCTCCGGGACTTTCTAGCTCCTACAATGAGCAGTTCTTC
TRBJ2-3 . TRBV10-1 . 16 CASSESNGRVPDTQYF TGCGCCAGCAGTGAGTCAAACGGGAGAGTCCCAGATACGCAGTATTTT
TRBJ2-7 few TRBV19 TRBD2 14 CASRRREFPYEQYF TGTGCCAGTAGGCGGCGGGAGTTTCCCTACGAGCAGTACTTC
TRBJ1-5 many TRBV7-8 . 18 CASSLRGQTQYSNQPQHF TGTGCCAGCAGCTTACGAGGACAGACCCAGTATAGCAATCAGCCCCAGCATTTT
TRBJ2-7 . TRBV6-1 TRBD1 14 CASSRDRTVYEQYF TGTGCCAGCAGTCGGGACAGGACTGTCTACGAGCAGTACTTC
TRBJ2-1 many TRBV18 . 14 CASSPRGPSHEQFF TGTGCCAGCTCACCCCGCGGCCCGAGTCATGAGCAGTTCTTC
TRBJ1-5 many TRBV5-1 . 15 CASSLDGLSNQPQHF TGCGCCAGCAGCTTAGATGGACTCTCAAATCAGCCCCAGCATTTT
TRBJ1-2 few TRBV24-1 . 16 CATSDLTSRGDYGYTF TGTGCCACCAGTGATTTGACGTCCCGAGGCGACTATGGCTACACCTTC
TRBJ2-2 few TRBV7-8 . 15 CASTLRGPNTGELFF TGTGCCAGCACCCTCCGCGGGCCCAACACCGGGGAGCTGTTTTTT
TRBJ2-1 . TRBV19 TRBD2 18 CASSIGGLAGGYNNEQFF TGTGCCAGTAGTATAGGGGGGCTAGCGGGAGGTTATAACAATGAGCAGTTCTTC
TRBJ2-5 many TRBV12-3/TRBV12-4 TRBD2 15 CASSFPSGRAETQYF TGTGCCAGCAGTTTCCCTAGCGGGAGGGCAGAGACCCAGTACTTC
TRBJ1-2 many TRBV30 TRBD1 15 CAWSVLGTALYGYTF TGTGCCTGGAGTGTACTCGGGACAGCGCTCTATGGCTACACCTTC
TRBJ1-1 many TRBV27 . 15 CASSLGPTDRREAFF TGTGCCAGCAGTTTAGGGCCAACTGACAGGCGTGAAGCTTTCTTT
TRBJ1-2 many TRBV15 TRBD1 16 CATSSGDRGRSYGYTF TGTGCCACCAGCAGCGGGGACAGGGGGCGTAGCTATGGCTACACCTTC
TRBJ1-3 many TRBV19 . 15 CASKDQGRPGNTIYF TGTGCCAGTAAGGACCAGGGAAGGCCAGGAAACACCATATATTTT
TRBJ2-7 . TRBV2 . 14 CASSPAGGRYEQYF TGTGCCAGCTCACCCGCCGGGGGCCGCTACGAGCAGTACTTC
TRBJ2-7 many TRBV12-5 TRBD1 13 CASGKHRGNEQYF TGTGCTAGTGGTAAACACAGGGGAAACGAGCAGTACTTC
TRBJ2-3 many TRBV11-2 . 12 CASSSGADTQYF TGTGCCAGCAGCAGTGGAGCAGATACGCAGTATTTT
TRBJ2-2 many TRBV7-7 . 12 CASSLDHGELFF TGTGCTAGCAGCTTAGATCACGGGGAGCTGTTTTTT
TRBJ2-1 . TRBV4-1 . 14 CASSQQRAYNEQFF TGCGCCAGCAGCCAACAGCGGGCGTACAATGAGCAGTTCTTC
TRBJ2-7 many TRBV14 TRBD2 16 CASSQDSSGRSYEQYF TGTGCCAGCAGCCAAGATTCCAGCGGGAGGTCCTACGAGCAGTACTTC
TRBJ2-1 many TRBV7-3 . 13 CASSLLSGDEQFF TGTGCCAGCAGCTTACTGTCAGGGGATGAGCAGTTCTTC
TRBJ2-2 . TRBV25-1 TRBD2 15 CASSPPGTSTGELFF TGTGCCAGCAGTCCTCCCGGGACTAGTACCGGGGAGCTGTTTTTT
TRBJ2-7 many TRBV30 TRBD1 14 CAGTQDRRPYEQYF TGTGCCGGTACCCAGGACAGGAGACCCTACGAGCAGTACTTC
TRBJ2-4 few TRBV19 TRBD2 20 CASSIEGRAGGFLAKNIQYF TGTGCCAGTAGTATAGAAGGTCGAGCGGGAGGGTTCTTAGCCAAAAACATTCAGTACTTC
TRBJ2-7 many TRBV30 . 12 CAWTGFSYEQYF TGTGCCTGGACCGGATTTTCCTACGAGCAGTACTTC
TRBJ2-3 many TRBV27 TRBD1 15 CASSPGTGWTDTQYF TGTGCCAGCAGCCCCGGGACAGGGTGGACAGATACGCAGTATTTT
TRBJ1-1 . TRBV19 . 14 CASPPPNTYTEAFF TGTGCCAGCCCTCCTCCTAACACCTACACTGAAGCTTTCTTT
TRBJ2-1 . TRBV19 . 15 CASSIAEDSYNEQFF TGTGCCAGTAGTATAGCAGAGGACTCGTACAATGAGCAGTTCTTC
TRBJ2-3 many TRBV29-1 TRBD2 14 CSVTLAGRGDTQYF TGCAGCGTCACGCTAGCGGGGAGGGGAGATACGCAGTATTTT
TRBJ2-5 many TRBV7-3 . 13 CASSSAGVKTQYF TGTGCCAGCAGTTCCGCAGGTGTTAAGACCCAGTACTTC
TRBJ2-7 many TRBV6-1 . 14 CASRARTRDYEQYF TGTGCCAGCAGGGCTCGGACCCGGGACTACGAGCAGTACTTC
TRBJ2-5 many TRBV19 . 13 CASRTGTVETQYF TGTGCCAGTAGAACCGGGACCGTGGAGACCCAGTACTTC
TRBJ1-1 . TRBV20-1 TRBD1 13 CSAEGGLNTEAFF TGCAGTGCTGAAGGGGGCCTGAACACTGAAGCTTTCTTT
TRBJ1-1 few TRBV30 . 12 CAHQGGRTEAFF TGTGCCCACCAGGGCGGGAGAACTGAAGCTTTCTTT
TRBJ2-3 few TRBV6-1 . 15 CASSEAGEGSDTQYF TGTGCCAGCAGTGAAGCGGGAGAGGGGTCAGATACGCAGTATTTT
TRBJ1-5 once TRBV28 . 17 CASRPYMEAGVYQPQHF TGTGCCAGCAGACCTTATATGGAGGCAGGAGTCTATCAGCCCCAGCATTTT
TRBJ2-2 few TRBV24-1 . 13 CATSEPVTGELFF TGTGCCACCAGTGAACCCGTAACCGGGGAGCTGTTTTTT
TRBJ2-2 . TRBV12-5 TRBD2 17 CASGLFRGGRNTGELFF TGTGCTAGTGGTTTGTTCCGGGGGGGAAGGAACACCGGGGAGCTGTTTTTT